A single sample is the source of the 22 T cell receptor beta chains below, sequenced in a study of T cell changes during pregnancy in multiple sclerosis. Sequencing used immunoSEQ multiplex PCR; TCRdb keeps in-frame clones, though not all of them. The data contain 100,000 or so clones, 90% to 95% of them singletons. The sequencing here drew on peripheral blood, taken before pregnancy. All receptors derive from a female donor with multiple sclerosis, enrolled in a pregnancy study.

The chain is built from TRBV25-1 and TRBJ2-1, with 9 bases lining up with TRBD2. Germline lookup yields CDR1 MGHDK and CDR2 SYGVNS. V was pared by 4 bases and J by 7 bases, with 5 bases of the junction left unmatched. The CDR3 sequence is 14 residues long. The CDR3 DNA reads TGTGCCAGCAGTGCATCGACTAGCGGTAATGAGCAGTTCTTC. Amino acids: CASSASTSGNEQFF.

The chain carries TRBV7-8 and TRBJ2-1; D is undetermined. CDR1 is SGHVS and CDR2 is FQNEAQ in the germline V gene. The CDR3 extends over 13 amino acids. V was pared by 5 bases and J by 3 bases, with 8 bases between. The CDR3 nucleotides are TGTGCCAGCAGCAAGAGGAACTACAATGAGCAGTTCTTC. It is translated as CASSKRNYNEQFF.

This clone came up once. The J gene is TRBJ2-4, the V gene TRBV15; 7 nucleotides match TRBD2. CDR3 length: 18 residues. Trimming cost V 1 base and J 0 bases; bases outside gene matches: 9. Germline V gene data show CDR1 as LNHNV and CDR2 as YYDKDF (reference sequence). CDR3 nucleotide sequence: TGTGCCACCAGCAGAGGGATTTCTAGCGGATTAGCCAAAAACATTCAGTACTTC. Translation gives CATSRGISSGLAKNIQYF. Drawing the rest from reference TRBV15 and TRBJ2-4, the complete variable domain is DAMVIQNPRYQVTQFGKPVTLSCSQTLNHNVMYWYQQKSSQAPKLLFHYYDKDFNNEADTPDNFQSRRPNTSFCFLDIRSPGLGDTAMYLCATSRGISSGLAKNIQYFGAGTRLSVL.

The rearrangement links TRBV19 to TRBJ2-7; a weak D match, TRBD1 (6 bases). The V gene's germline CDR1 is LNHDA and CDR2 SQIVND (reference sequence). V shed 3 bases and J shed 1 base, with 10 bases lying between them. The length of the CDR3 is 14 residues. The CDR3 nucleotides read TGTGCCAGTAGTATCCAGGGGAATTCCTACGAGCAGTACTTC. Its translation is CASSIQGNSYEQYF.

The chain uses TRBV28 and TRBJ2-1, with 11 bases aligning to TRBD2. The CDR3 runs 14 residues. CDR1 and CDR2 (germline): MDHEN, SYDVKM. The V segment lost 8 bases and the J segment 7 bases; nucleotides outside the gene matches: 7. This chain's CDR3 is CASLAGGLGNEQFF. The CDR3 coding sequence is TGTGCCAGCTTAGCGGGAGGGCTTGGGAATGAGCAGTTCTTC.

The J gene is TRBJ2-4, the V gene TRBV6-6, with TRBD2 as a possible D gene (6 bases). Trimming left V 2 bases short and J 1 base short, with 6 bases between. Germline assignment: CDR1 MNHNY and CDR2 SVGAGI (reference sequence). CDR3 length: 14 amino acids. This CDR3 is CASSYGGAKNIQYF. The CDR3 coding sequence is TGTGCCAGCAGTTACGGGGGGGCCAAAAACATTCAGTACTTC.

The chain employs TRBV25-1 and TRBJ1-2; no clear D. The CDR3 spans 12 residues. V shed 2 bases and J shed 8 bases, with 9 bases lying between them. Germline V gives CDR1 MGHDK, CDR2 SYGVNS. The CDR3 nucleotides are TGTGCCAGCAGTGAAATGGCCCGCGGCTACACCTTC. This gives the protein CASSEMARGYTF.

This rearrangement joins TRBV15 to TRBJ2-3; weak D call: TRBD2 (6 bases). Per the germline V gene, CDR1 is LNHNV and CDR2 is YYDKDF (reference sequence). Trimming took 0 bases from V and 0 from J, leaving 13 bases between them. The CDR3 covers 17 residues. The DNA for the CDR3 is TGTGCCACCAGCAGAGATCAACTAGCTGTGAGCACAGATACGCAGTATTTT. Residues: CATSRDQLAVSTDTQYF.

The chain couples TRBV9 to TRBJ2-2; 10 bases fit TRBD2. Germline V CDR1 and CDR2: SGDLS, YYNGEE. J was trimmed by 1 base and V by 0 bases; bases with no gene match: 6. The CDR3 sequence is 18 residues long. The CDR3, as DNA: TGTGCCAGCAGCGTAGTGGCTAGCGGGAGTCTGAACACCGGGGAGCTGTTTTTT. This gives the protein CASSVVASGSLNTGELFF.

V gene TRBV7-2 combines with J gene TRBJ2-7, with 7 bases matching TRBD1. Germline assignment: CDR1 SGHTA and CDR2 FQGNSA. Trimming at V came to 5 bases and at J to 6 bases, leaving 13 bases not matched to a gene. The CDR3 loop spans 15 amino acids. The CDR3 DNA reads TGTGCCAGCAGCGGAGGTGTCAGGGGGACCGGCGAGCAGTACTTC. As protein: CASSGGVRGTGEQYF.

The rearrangement links TRBV30 to TRBJ2-7; TRBD1 matches 7 bases. Germline values: CDR1 GTSNPN, CDR2 SVGIG (reference sequence). This CDR3 is built from 11 residues. The junction had 4 bases not matched to a gene; V was cut back by 4 bases and J by 7 bases. The CDR3 region is CAWMDRLEQYF. CDR3 DNA sequence: TGTGCCTGGATGGACAGGTTGGAGCAGTACTTC.

The chain's CDR3 is CASLAGTEQFF. CDR3 bases: TGTGCCAGCTTAGCGGGAACTGAGCAGTTCTTC. The J gene is TRBJ2-1, the V gene TRBV28, with TRBD2 matching 8 bases. Trimming removed 8 bases from V and 9 bases from J; junction bases left unmatched: 3. The CDR3 has 11 residues. Per the germline V gene, CDR1 is MDHEN and CDR2 is SYDVKM.

This clone occurred once. The chain joins TRBV15 to TRBJ2-2, with unresolved D. The CDR3 is made up of 13 amino acids. Germline V gene sequence: CDR1 LNHNV, CDR2 YYDKDF (reference sequence). With 4 bases removed from V and 6 bases from J, the gap between germline ends came to 9 bases. The CDR3 bases are TGTGCCACCAGCATTCCAGAAGCCGGGGAGCTGTTTTTT. Residues: CATSIPEAGELFF. Filled out from reference TRBV15 and TRBJ2-2, the complete variable domain reads DAMVIQNPRYQVTQFGKPVTLSCSQTLNHNVMYWYQQKSSQAPKLLFHYYDKDFNNEADTPDNFQSRRPNTSFCFLDIRSPGLGDTAMYLCATSIPEAGELFFGEGSRLTVL.

The J gene is TRBJ2-1, the V gene TRBV5-1, with 11 positions matching TRBD2. The CDR3 is 18 amino acids. Germline V CDR1 and CDR2: SGHRS, YFSETQ. V shed 6 bases, J shed 6 bases, and the junction held 17 bases outside the gene matches. Written as DNA, the CDR3 is TGCGCCAGCACCTATAACCTTAGGGTAGCGGGAGGGTCCAATGAGCAGTTCTTC. Amino acids: CASTYNLRVAGGSNEQFF. The full variable domain, rest sourced from reference TRBV5-1 and TRBJ2-1, is KAGVTQTPRYLIKTRGQQVTLSCSPISGHRSVSWYQQTPGQGLQFLFEYFSETQRNKGNFPGRFSGRQFSNSRSEMNVSTLELGDSALYLCASTYNLRVAGGSNEQFFGPGTRLTVL.

This CDR3 reads CASSLSRTFNSGHNEQFF. CDR3 coding DNA: TGTGCCAGCAGCTTATCGAGGACTTTCAACTCGGGCCACAATGAGCAGTTCTTC. The chain couples TRBV7-9 to TRBJ2-1; perhaps TRBD2 as D (5 bases). V dropped 2 bases and J dropped 5 bases, with 22 bases sitting between them. Germline assignment: CDR1 SEHNR and CDR2 FQNEAQ (reference sequence). The CDR3 is 18 residues long.

The chain recombines TRBV6-1 with TRBJ2-3, with TRBD1 matching over 9 bases. CDR1 is MNHNS and CDR2 is SASEGT in the germline V gene. The V gene end was trimmed by 1 base and the J gene end by 1 base; junction bases not matched to a gene: 6. The CDR3 is 17 residues long. This CDR3 reads CASSEGFWDRGTDTQYF. The DNA for the CDR3 is TGTGCCAGCAGTGAAGGCTTTTGGGACAGGGGCACAGATACGCAGTATTTT.

The V and J genes are TRBV2 and TRBJ2-7, with D perhaps TRBD1 (6 bases). The V gene lost 7 bases and the J gene lost 4 bases, with 11 bases spanning the gap. The germline gives CDR1 SNHLY, CDR2 FYNNEI. The CDR3 has 12 residues. DNA for the CDR3: TGTGCCAGCAATGTACAGGGTTACGAGCAGTACTTC. Protein product: CASNVQGYEQYF. The whole variable domain, filled in from reference TRBV2 and TRBJ2-7, reads EPEVTQTPSHQVTQMGQEVILRCVPISNHLYFYWYRQILGQKVEFLVSFYNNEISEKSEIFDDQFSVERPDGSNFTLKIRSTKLEDSAMYFCASNVQGYEQYFGPGTRLTVT.

V is TRBV7-6 and J is TRBJ1-4; 9 nucleotides agree with TRBD1. CDR1 SGHVS and CDR2 FNYEAQ come from the germline V gene. Germline trimming cut 3 bases from V and 2 bases from J; bases unmatched to any gene: 13. The CDR3 spans 19 residues. The CDR3 DNA follows: TGTGCCAGCAGCTTGGGAAGAACAGGGGGCGCGAATACTAATGAAAAACTGTTTTTT. Translating it yields CASSLGRTGGANTNEKLFF.

This sequence joins TRBV5-1 and TRBJ2-7; 7 bases map to TRBD2. This CDR3 spans 16 amino acids. J lost 0 bases, V lost 0 bases, and 6 bases had no gene match. Germline assignment: CDR1 SGHRS and CDR2 YFSETQ. CDR3 protein: CASSLGFGGSSYEQYF. In nucleotides, the CDR3 is TGCGCCAGCAGCTTGGGGTTTGGCGGGAGCTCCTACGAGCAGTACTTC.

CDR3 nucleotides: TGCGCCAGCAGCTTGGCCGGCAGCGGACAGGAAGCTTTCTTT. It yields the protein CASSLAGSGQEAFF. This chain uses TRBV5-1 with TRBJ1-1; maybe TRBD1 (6 bases). V lost 0 bases to trimming and J lost 8 bases, with 14 bases between them. Germline CDR1 SGHRS, CDR2 YFSETQ. The CDR3 contains 14 residues.

The V and J genes are TRBV5-6 and TRBJ1-1, with no clear D. With 5 bases removed from V and 0 bases from J, the gap between germline ends came to 8 bases. CDR1 and CDR2 from the germline V gene are SGHDT and YYEEEE. This CDR3 region has 13 residues. CDR3 amino acids: CASRDFMNTEAFF. In DNA, the CDR3 is TGTGCCAGCAGGGACTTCATGAACACTGAAGCTTTCTTT.

The chain links TRBV5-1 to TRBJ2-6; TRBD1 is a possible D gene (6 bases). Germline CDR1 is SGHRS and CDR2 is YFSETQ. Trimming pared 3 bases from V and 0 bases from J, leaving 13 bases between. CDR3 length: 17 amino acids. This CDR3 reads CASSWTAQLSGANVLTF. The CDR3 DNA reads as TGCGCCAGCAGCTGGACAGCCCAGCTCTCTGGGGCCAACGTCCTGACTTTC.